This T cell receptor beta chain was captured in a study of human T cells and chemical hapten exposure. Ten or more counts support this clonotype. V dropped 5 bases and J dropped 3 bases, with 19 bases sitting between them. The CDR3 spans 16 residues. Time point noted: patch test 1, 2 weeks after DPC sensitization. This sample's treatment: therapeutic diphenylcyclopropenone sensitization with weekly scalp DPC. Individual cDNA molecules (in the library) carried attached unique molecular identifiers. Each CDR3 protein is one row after TCRdb ran MiXCR on the RACE reads. The sample records around 99,000 distinct CDR3 sequences, about an eighth being singletons.

The sample in question was whole blood, obtained in connection with sensitization to the hapten diphenylcyclopropenone (DPC). The chain employs TRBV12-3 or TRBV12-4 and TRBJ1-1, with a tentative D call TRBD1 (5 bases). The sequence came from a woman aged 40 to 50 with alopecia areata. Some clones in this sample may be carry-over from other donors' samples. CDR3 sequence reads: CASSIWGSGSHTEAFF. The DNA of the CDR3 is TGTGCCAGCAGTATATGGGGGTCAGGGTCGCACACTGAAGCTTTCTTT.